These 12 T cell receptor beta chains were sequenced from one sample in a study of T cell repertoires in cytomegalovirus infection. For these receptors, no antigen is known. TCRdb processed the reads anew with MiXCR; each CDR3 protein has one entry. This sample has around 570,000 distinct CDR3 sequences, with 40% found just once. This material consisted of cultured PBMCs, taken from culture after CMV antigen stimulation. Source of these receptors: a human donor in good health (CMV status not recorded). Some clones in this sample may be carry-over from other donors' samples.

The chain links TRBV20-1 to TRBJ2-7; 7 bases are shared with TRBD2. The CDR3 has 15 residues. With V trimmed by 6 bases and J by 0 bases, 11 bases remained unmatched. Germline V gene lookup returns CDR1 DFQATT and CDR2 SNEGSKA (reference sequence). The CDR3 nucleotides read TGCAGTGCAGTTCGGGGCGGGGGAGGCTCCTACGAGCAGTACTTC. It specifies CSAVRGGGGSYEQYF.

This chain uses TRBV4-1 with TRBJ1-1, with TRBD1 matching over 7 bases. In germline, CDR1 is MGHRA, CDR2 YSYEKL. The junction had 8 bases not matched to a gene; V was cut back by 6 bases and J by 4 bases. The CDR3 is 14 residues long. The CDR3 nucleotides are TGCGCCAGCAGACGTGGGACAGCCGTCACTGAAGCTTTCTTT. This gives the protein CASRRGTAVTEAFF.

This clonotype was detected only a few times. The genes are TRBV7-9 and TRBJ2-7, with TRBD2 identical over 14 bases. Germline V gives CDR1 SEHNR, CDR2 FQNEAQ (reference sequence). V lost 5 bases to trimming and J lost 3 bases; unmatched junction nucleotides: 3. This CDR3 spans 15 amino acids. CDR3 amino acids: CASSQGLAGDYEQYF. Written as DNA, the CDR3 is TGTGCCAGCAGCCAGGGACTAGCGGGAGACTACGAGCAGTACTTC.

The rearrangement joins TRBV3-1 to TRBJ1-2; D may be TRBD1 (6 bases). The CDR3 sequence is 16 residues long. In germline, CDR1 is LGHDT, CDR2 YNNKEL (reference sequence). The V and J ends lost 0 bases and 3 bases respectively, with 14 bases between them. The CDR3: CASSQEKGRGHYGYTF. The CDR3, as DNA: TGTGCCAGCAGCCAAGAAAAGGGCAGGGGACACTATGGCTACACCTTC.

The genes are TRBV20-1 and TRBJ1-2, with 8 nucleotides matching TRBD1. CDR1 and CDR2 from the germline V gene are DFQATT and SNEGSKA (reference sequence). CDR3 length equals 13 residues. Losses at the gene ends were 5 bases for V and 4 bases for J; bases not matched to a gene: 6. The CDR3 DNA reads TGCAGTGCTCCCCGGGACAGGTTCTATGGCTACACCTTC. Protein product: CSAPRDRFYGYTF.

As for this clonotype: This may stem from a read error, because a much larger clone lies one nucleotide away. This CDR3 is CAGSLGDSSYNEQFF. DNA of the CDR3: TGCGCCGGCAGCTTAGGGGACAGCTCCTACAATGAGCAGTTCTTC. V and J are TRBV5-1 and TRBJ2-1; 7 nucleotides line up with TRBD1. Germline assignment: CDR1 SGHRS and CDR2 YFSETQ. The CDR3 is made up of 15 amino acids.

A few counts support this clonotype. The chain joins TRBV19 to TRBJ1-2, with D possibly TRBD1 on 6 matching bases. Trimming removed 4 bases from V and 2 bases from J, with 17 bases in between. The CDR3 runs 16 residues. Per the germline V gene, CDR1 is LNHDA and CDR2 is SQIVND (reference sequence). Here the CDR3 DNA reads TGTGCCAGTAGTAGGGGGCGTGAGACAGTAAACTATGGCTACACCTTC. Translation: CASSRGRETVNYGYTF.

Points on this clonotype: The conserved final phenylalanine or tryptophan is absent from the CDR3, which likely points to a read error. The DNA is omitted, as the CDR3 cannot be located on it reliably, and the CDR3 follows TCRdb's listing. This chain connects TRBV27 to TRBJ2-7; the table's D gene call, TRBD1, was not cross checked with the DNA. Both ends counted, the CDR3 spans 15 residues. The germline V gene has CDR1 MNHEY and CDR2 SMNVEV (reference sequence). The CDR3 sequence: CASKQVGGGLDGEYY.

The chain has TRBV6-1 and TRBJ2-3; D may be TRBD2 (7 bases). The CDR3 is 17 amino acids. Trimming stripped 5 bases from V and 3 bases from J, with 21 bases between. The germline V gene has CDR1 MNHNS and CDR2 SASEGT. The CDR3 loop is CASSRRWGGVETDTQYF. The DNA for the CDR3 is TGTGCCAGCAGTCGGCGCTGGGGGGGCGTGGAGACAGATACGCAGTATTTT.

The sample holds a few counts of this clonotype. The chain links TRBV6-2 or TRBV6-3 to TRBJ2-5; no definite D call. Germline CDR1 reads MNHEY; CDR2 reads SVGEGT. This CDR3 contains 14 residues. The V gene lost 6 bases and the J gene lost 1 base, with 12 bases spanning the gap. The CDR3 bases are TGTGCCAGCAGGCGTGATCCGGCCCAAGAGACCCAGTACTTC. Encoded protein: CASRRDPAQETQYF.

This clonotype was recorded a few times. The gene calls are TRBV6-2 or TRBV6-3 and TRBJ2-7; D gene uncertain. Germline CDR1 is MNHEY and CDR2 is SVGEGT. The V end was cut by 6 bases, the J end by 9 bases, with 18 bases between. CDR3 length equals 13 residues. CDR3 DNA sequence: TGTGCCAGCAGCTTGGGTCCACCTGATAGGCAGTACTTC. Its protein is CASSLGPPDRQYF.

This chain links TRBV7-6 with TRBJ2-3; 9 nucleotides align to TRBD2. V trimming: 5 bases; J trimming: 6 bases; junction bases outside the gene matches: 12. Germline CDR1 reads SGHVS; CDR2 reads FNYEAQ. This CDR3 spans 16 amino acids. DNA of the CDR3: TGTGCCAGCAGCCTCTCTGTGGCGGGAGGGCGGGATACGCAGTATTTT. It is translated as CASSLSVAGGRDTQYF.